This TCR beta chain is drawn from a study of blood T cell repertoires in COVID-19. Background on the study: Nucleic acid was either cDNA or gDNA, and it came from T cells, B-cell-depleted T cells, or PBMCs.

The V and J ends lost 2 bases and 7 bases, in that order; junction bases with no gene match: 11. The germline gives CDR1 LGHDT, CDR2 YNNKEL (reference sequence). This CDR3 is 18 amino acids long. Clinical history reported by participants formed the basis on which cohorts were assigned. Clones were sequenced by immunoSEQ multiplex PCR, and TCRdb holds only the in-frame ones, with some missing. The sample yields approximately 330,000 clones, under 90% seen once. The chain couples TRBV3-1 (or the pseudogene TRBV3-2) to TRBJ2-1, with 13 bases identical to TRBD2. The receptor was derived from a woman in her twenties or thirties who had recovered from COVID-19. Sequencing used PBMCs or T cells enriched from blood (not recorded which). CDR3 sequence (DNA): TGTGCCAGCAGCCAACTCCCCCGCGGACTAGCGGGAGATAATGAGCAGTTCTTC. The encoded protein is CASSQLPRGLAGDNEQFF.